The present T cell receptor beta chain was sequenced within a study of blood T cell repertoires in COVID-19. Study in general: Both acute and convalescent COVID-19 samples were obtained from the United States, Italy and Spain. T cells, B-cell-depleted T cells, or PBMCs supplied cDNA or gDNA.

There are 16 residues in the CDR3. With 0 bases clipped from V and 1 base from J, the junction kept 0 bases outside the gene matches. CDR1 SGHRS and CDR2 YFSETQ come from the germline V gene. In the study's own analysis: Amplification with reference gene primers provided the estimates of nucleated cell counts. Profiled with immunoSEQ multiplex PCR; TCRdb holds only in-frame clones, not every one. Clone size and the V and J calls come from that table; the DNA yielded D and trimming. The data show a few hundred thousand clones, with just over 85% seen just once and about 2% held by the top ten. The V and J genes are TRBV5-1 and TRBJ2-1; 11 bases map to TRBD2. The source of this sequence is a man aged 25 to 40 who had recovered from COVID-19. Sequencing was carried out using peripheral blood. CDR3 nucleotides: TGCGCCAGCAGCTTGGCTAGCGGGGGGTCCTACAATGAGCAGTTCTTC. The encoded protein is CASSLASGGSYNEQFF.